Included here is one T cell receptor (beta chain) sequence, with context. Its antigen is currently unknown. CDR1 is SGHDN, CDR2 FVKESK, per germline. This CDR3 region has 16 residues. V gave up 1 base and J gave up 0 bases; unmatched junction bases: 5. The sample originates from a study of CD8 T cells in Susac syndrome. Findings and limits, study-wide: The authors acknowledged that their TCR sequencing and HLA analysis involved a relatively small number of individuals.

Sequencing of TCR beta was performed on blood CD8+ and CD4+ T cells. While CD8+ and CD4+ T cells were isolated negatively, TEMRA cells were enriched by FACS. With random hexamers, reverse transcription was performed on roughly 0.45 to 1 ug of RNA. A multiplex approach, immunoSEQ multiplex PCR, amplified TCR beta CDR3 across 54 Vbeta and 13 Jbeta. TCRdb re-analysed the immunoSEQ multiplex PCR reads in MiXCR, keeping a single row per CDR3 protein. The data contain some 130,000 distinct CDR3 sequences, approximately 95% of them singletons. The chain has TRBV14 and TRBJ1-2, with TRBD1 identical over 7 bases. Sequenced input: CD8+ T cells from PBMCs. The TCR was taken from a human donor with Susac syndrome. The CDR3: CASSQVGDSANYGYTF. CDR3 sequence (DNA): TGTGCCAGCAGCCAAGTAGGGGACAGCGCTAACTATGGCTACACCTTC.